The 4 T cell receptor beta chains listed next were all sequenced from one sample in a study of cytomegalovirus exposure and HLA in healthy donors listed by TCRdb under 2017. The method was the immunoSEQ multiplex PCR assay. For the multiplex PCR, a mixture combining 60 forward primers for TCR Vbeta segments and 13 reverse primers for TCR Jbeta segments was used. Sourced from immuneACCESS, this table was stored by TCRdb with only in-frame sequences that have V and J called. A share of the clones is absent; for the studies checked, an unresolved V gene accounts for under half, and the remainder has no known explanation. Counted in this sample were over 150,000 clones; around 80% of them appeared once. The ten largest make up around 9% of the sample. Sequencing was performed on PBMCs. These receptors were collected from a male donor in good health and CMV-seropositive.

This chain joins TRBV29-1 and TRBJ1-2, with D uncertain. The V end was cut by 6 bases, the J end by 1 base, with 9 bases between. From germline, CDR1 is SQVTM and CDR2 ANQGSEA. This CDR3 region has 12 residues. The CDR3 DNA sequence: TGCAGCGTCCCAGACAATAACTATGGCTACACCTTC. Its translation is CSVPDNNYGYTF.

The chain is built from TRBV6-1 and TRBJ1-3; no reliable D call. V was trimmed by 6 bases and J by 8 bases, leaving 11 bases between them. This CDR3 is 12 amino acids long. The V gene's germline CDR1 is MNHNS and CDR2 SASEGT. The CDR3 nucleotides read TGTGCCAGCAGGGAGACCGGGGACACCATATATTTT. Amino acids: CASRETGDTIYF.

The rearrangement links TRBV19 to TRBJ2-7, with TRBD1 matching 9 bases. The CDR3 contains 13 residues. The V and J ends lost 9 bases and 5 bases, in that order; junction bases with no gene match: 8. Germline lookup yields CDR1 LNHDA and CDR2 SQIVND (reference sequence). The CDR3 nucleotides are TGTGCCAGCATCGAGGACAGGGGTCACGAGCAGTACTTC. Translating it yields CASIEDRGHEQYF.

This chain joins TRBV4-3 and TRBJ2-2; 9 nucleotides line up with TRBD1. Germline lookup yields CDR1 LGHNA and CDR2 YSLEER. The CDR3 runs to 15 residues. The trim removed 1 base at V and 8 bases at J, leaving 5 bases unmatched. The DNA for the CDR3 is TGCGCCAGCAGCCAAGCAGGACAGGGGTCAGGGGAGCTGTTTTTT. Translation gives CASSQAGQGSGELFF.